The rows below give T cell receptor beta chains drawn from one sample of a study of shared T cell receptors in the human thymus. TCRdb keeps only in-frame clones here, not all; method: immunoSEQ multiplex PCR. The data show approximately 660,000 clones, around 87% seen once. The sample was also reused in another study, on human thymus T cells.

The specimen sequenced was thymocytes. These receptors were taken from a boy in the first two years of life with a congenital heart defect. The CDR3 runs from the conserved cysteine through the conserved F or W. Each record gives: clone size, V gene, D gene, J gene, CDR3 protein, CDR3 DNA. The D gene is left open where the match is weak. Only some rows state a clone size, as once, few, many or a class for expanded clones.

>-|TRBV6-5|-|TRBJ1-5
CASSSGFGNQPQHF
TGTGCCAGCAGTTCGGGTTTTGGCAATCAGCCCCAGCATTTT
>-|TRBV6-5|TRBD1|TRBJ1-1
CASRMDRGEEAFF
TGTGCCAGCAGGATGGACAGGGGTGAAGAAGCTTTCTTT
>-|TRBV7-2|TRBD2|TRBJ2-7
CASSLALASGRGGKSYEQYF
TGTGCCAGCAGCTTAGCGCTGGCTAGCGGGAGGGGGGGCAAATCCTACGAGCAGTACTTC
>few|TRBV4-3|-|TRBJ2-5
CASSLNHVSGFLDHQEKTQYF
TGCGCCAGCAGCCTTAACCATGTCTCAGGGTTTCTGGACCACCAAGAGAAAACCCAGTACTTC
>-|TRBV5-1|-|TRBJ2-7
CASSPRRSRLNTSYEQYF
TGCGCCAGCAGCCCCCGGCGGTCTAGACTCAATACTTCCTACGAGCAGTACTTC
>few|TRBV6-1|-|TRBJ1-5
CASSERGAGQPQHF
TGTGCCAGCAGTGAACGGGGGGCGGGACAGCCCCAGCATTTT
>-|TRBV7-6|-|TRBJ2-2
CASSLERAGELFF
TGTGCCAGCAGCTTAGAACGGGCCGGGGAGCTGTTTTTT
>-|TRBV6-1|TRBD2|TRBJ2-3
CASSLTSGRAEAQYF
TGTGCCAGCAGCTTGACTAGCGGGAGGGCCGAGGCGCAGTATTTT
>-|TRBV27|-|TRBJ2-1
CASSLGSGSEQFF
TGTGCCAGCAGTCTAGGTAGCGGTAGCGAGCAGTTCTTC
>-|TRBV6-5|TRBD2|TRBJ2-3
CASSYLTSASTDTQYF
TGTGCCAGCAGTTACCTGACTAGCGCTAGCACAGATACGCAGTATTTT
>-|TRBV30|TRBD2|TRBJ2-3
CAWSPASGRPDTQYF
TGTGCCTGGAGTCCGGCTAGCGGGAGACCAGATACGCAGTATTTT
>-|TRBV21-1|-|TRBJ1-2
CARGGINYGYTF
TGTGCCCGGGGGGGGATAAACTATGGCTACACCTTC
>-|TRBV15|-|TRBJ2-1
CATHPNKTRAKMPRSNEQFF
TGTGCCACCCACCCGAATAAAACAAGAGCTAAAATGCCGAGGAGTAATGAGCAGTTCTTC
>once|TRBV14|TRBD1|TRBJ1-4
CASSRGTGFLDEKLFF
TGTGCCAGCAGCCGCGGGACAGGGTTTCTTGATGAAAAACTGTTTTTT
>-|TRBV4-3|-|TRBJ2-7
CASSRMKGVSWREQYF
TGCGCCAGCAGCCGGATGAAGGGGGTTAGTTGGAGGGAGCAGTACTTC